This T cell receptor (beta chain) is drawn from a study of type 1 regulatory T cells (dated by TCRdb to the early 2020s). As for the study more broadly: The study characterized an in vitro protocol that generated a Tr1-enriched, alloantigen-specific CD4 T cell product named T-allo10. T-allo10 was being evaluated clinically in patients with hematological malignancies who were receiving allogeneic hematopoietic stem cell transplantation.

In the case of this clonotype: The antigen this receptor binds is unknown. No clone much larger than this one lies a single base away; base qualities are absent.

The sequencer was an Illumina MiSeq. TCRdb took the public reads, trimmed them with fastp at Q25, ran MiXCR for clone calling and kept in-frame beta chains. Every entry covers one CDR3 protein and lists the most common genes and DNA from its rows. For this sample the table gives approximately 20,000 distinct CDR3 sequences, of which about 9.4% were detected only once. The ten biggest clones cover more than 2.5% of the sample. Material for sequencing was CD4+ T cells, either the whole sample or a sorted fraction (not recorded which). This receptor was taken from a human donor in good health.

In nucleotide form, the sequence is TGTGCCAGCAGCGCCCTAGAGGTGAGGAACCCTAGCAATCAGCCCCAGCATTTT. This sequence encodes CASSALEVRNPSNQPQHF. The sequence links TRBV21-1 to TRBJ1-5. TRBV21-1 is deemed a pseudogene. Taken from cysteine to phenylalanine, the CDR3 has 18 residues. Only CDR3 DNA is held: 54 bases, read in frame from base 1.